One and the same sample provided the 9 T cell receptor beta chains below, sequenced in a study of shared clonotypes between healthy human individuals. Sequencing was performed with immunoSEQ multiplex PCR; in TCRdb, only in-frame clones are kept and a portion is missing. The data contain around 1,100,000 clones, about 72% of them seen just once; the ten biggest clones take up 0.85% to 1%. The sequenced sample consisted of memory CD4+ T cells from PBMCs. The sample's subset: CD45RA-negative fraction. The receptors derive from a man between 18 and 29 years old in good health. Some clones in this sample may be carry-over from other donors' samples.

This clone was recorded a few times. This CDR3 reads CAVTGTDLTGELFF. The CDR3, as DNA: TGTGCCGTTACCGGGACAGACCTCACCGGGGAGCTGTTTTTT. This chain connects TRBV10-3 to TRBJ2-2; 7 nucleotides match TRBD1. The junction had 10 bases not matched to a gene; V was cut back by 11 bases and J by 4 bases. The length of the CDR3 is 14 residues. From germline, CDR1 is ENHRY and CDR2 SYGVKD.

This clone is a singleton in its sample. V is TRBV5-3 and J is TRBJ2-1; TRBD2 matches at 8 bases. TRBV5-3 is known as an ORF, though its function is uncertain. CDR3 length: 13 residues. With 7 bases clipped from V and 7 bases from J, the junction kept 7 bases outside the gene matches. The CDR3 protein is CARSWREVNEQFF. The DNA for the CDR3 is TGTGCCAGATCGTGGCGGGAGGTGAATGAGCAGTTCTTC.

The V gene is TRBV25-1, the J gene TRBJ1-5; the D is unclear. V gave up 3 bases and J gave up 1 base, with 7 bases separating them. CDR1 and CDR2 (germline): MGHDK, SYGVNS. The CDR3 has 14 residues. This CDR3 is CASSDWLSNQPQHF. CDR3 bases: TGTGCCAGCAGTGATTGGCTGAGCAATCAGCCCCAGCATTTT.

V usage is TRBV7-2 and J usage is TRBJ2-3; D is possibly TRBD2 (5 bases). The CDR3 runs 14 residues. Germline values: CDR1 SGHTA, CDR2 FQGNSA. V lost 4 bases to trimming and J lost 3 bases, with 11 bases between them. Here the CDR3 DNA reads TGTGCCAGCAGCTCGGGGTTGTCGACAGATACGCAGTATTTT. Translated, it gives CASSSGLSTDTQYF. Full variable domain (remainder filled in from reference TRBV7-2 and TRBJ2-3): GAGVSQSPSNKVTEKGKDVELRCDPISGHTALYWYRQSLGQGLEFLIYFQGNSAPDKSGLPSDRFSAERTGGSVSTLTIQRTQQEDSAVYLCASSSGLSTDTQYFGPGTRLTVL.

The chain's CDR3 is CASTTAGTGNTGELFF. CDR3 DNA: TGTGCCAGCACTACCGCCGGGACAGGGAACACCGGGGAGCTGTTTTTT. V gene TRBV28 combines with J gene TRBJ2-2; 8 nucleotides line up with TRBD1. Trimming took 7 bases from V and 1 from J; bases not matched to a gene: 8. CDR1 is MDHEN and CDR2 is SYDVKM in the germline V gene. This CDR3 has 16 residues.

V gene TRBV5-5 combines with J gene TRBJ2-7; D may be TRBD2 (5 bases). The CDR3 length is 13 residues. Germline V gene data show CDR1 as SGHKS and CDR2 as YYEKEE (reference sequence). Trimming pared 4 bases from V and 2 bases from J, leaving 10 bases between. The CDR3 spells CASSRGEAYEQYF. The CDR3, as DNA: TGTGCCAGCAGCCGGGGAGAAGCCTACGAGCAGTACTTC.

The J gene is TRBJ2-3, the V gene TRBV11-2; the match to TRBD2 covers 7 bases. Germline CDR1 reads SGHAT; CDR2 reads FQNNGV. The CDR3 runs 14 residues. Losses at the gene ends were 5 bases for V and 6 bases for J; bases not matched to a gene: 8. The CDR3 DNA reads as TGTGCCAGCAGCCCATGGACTAGAGTCGATACGCAGTATTTT. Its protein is CASSPWTRVDTQYF.

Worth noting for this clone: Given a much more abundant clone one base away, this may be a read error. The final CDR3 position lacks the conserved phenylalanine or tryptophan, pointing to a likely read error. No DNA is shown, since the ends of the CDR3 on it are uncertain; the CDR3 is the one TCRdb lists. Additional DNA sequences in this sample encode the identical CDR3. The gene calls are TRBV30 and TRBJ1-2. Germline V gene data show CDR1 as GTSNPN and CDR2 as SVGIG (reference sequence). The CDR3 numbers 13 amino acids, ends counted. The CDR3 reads CAWTKGGDYGYTS.

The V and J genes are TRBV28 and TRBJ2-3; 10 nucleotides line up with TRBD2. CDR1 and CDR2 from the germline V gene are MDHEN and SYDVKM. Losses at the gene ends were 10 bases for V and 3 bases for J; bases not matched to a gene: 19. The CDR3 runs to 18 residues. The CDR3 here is CATREVRLASGSTDTQYF. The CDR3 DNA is TGTGCCACCAGGGAAGTCCGTTTGGCTAGCGGGAGTACAGATACGCAGTATTTT.